This T cell receptor beta chain was retrieved from a study of STAT3 mutations in large granular lymphocyte leukemia. Findings and caveats of the study: Every T-LGLL patient had at least one immunodominant TCRbeta clonotype. Treatment regimens differed across patients between samplings.

Looked up from germline, CDR1 is GTSNPN and CDR2 is SVGIG (reference sequence). The CDR3 extends over 15 amino acids. V shed 2 bases, J shed 3 bases, and the junction held 5 bases outside the gene matches. On this clone: Its specificity is unknown.

Tens of thousands of productive templates were obtained per sample on average. TCRdb's table, derived via immunoSEQ multiplex PCR, lists solely in-frame clones and lacks some. The data show thousands of clones, less than 60% seen once. The chain has TRBV30 and TRBJ2-1; 9 nucleotides align to TRBD2. Sequencing input: peripheral blood mononuclear cells. This TCR came from a man aged 55 to 70 with T-cell large granular lymphocyte leukemia. Some clones in this sample may be carry-over from other donors' samples. The CDR3 reads CAWSRGRANYNEQFF. Here the CDR3 DNA reads TGTGCCTGGAGTCGCGGGAGGGCCAACTACAATGAGCAGTTCTTC. Full variable domain (remainder filled in from reference TRBV30 and TRBJ2-1): SQTIHQWPATLVQPVGSPLSLECTVEGTSNPNLYWYRQAAGRGLQLLFYSVGIGQISSEVPQNLSASRPQDRQFILSSKKLLLSDSGFYLCAWSRGRANYNEQFFGPGTRLTVL.